This T cell receptor (beta chain) derives from a study of long-term antiretroviral therapy in people with HIV. The CDR3 covers 13 residues. Germline CDR1 SNHLY, CDR2 FYNNEI. V lost 3 bases and J 6 bases, leaving 9 bases between the germline ends. This was the immunoSEQ v3.0 assay at survey level. The data were produced by immunoSEQ multiplex PCR, yet TCRdb's version contains in-frame clones alone and is incomplete. In the table there are over 25,000 clones, approximately 86% of which are singletons. Sample: unsorted PBMCs, taken 0.8 years after starting antiretroviral therapy. The sequence derives from a young woman with HIV. The V gene is TRBV2, the J gene TRBJ1-5; D gene ambiguous. Here the CDR3 reads CASSDYVSQPQHF. The CDR3 DNA reads TGTGCCAGCAGTGATTATGTTTCTCAGCCCCAGCATTTT.